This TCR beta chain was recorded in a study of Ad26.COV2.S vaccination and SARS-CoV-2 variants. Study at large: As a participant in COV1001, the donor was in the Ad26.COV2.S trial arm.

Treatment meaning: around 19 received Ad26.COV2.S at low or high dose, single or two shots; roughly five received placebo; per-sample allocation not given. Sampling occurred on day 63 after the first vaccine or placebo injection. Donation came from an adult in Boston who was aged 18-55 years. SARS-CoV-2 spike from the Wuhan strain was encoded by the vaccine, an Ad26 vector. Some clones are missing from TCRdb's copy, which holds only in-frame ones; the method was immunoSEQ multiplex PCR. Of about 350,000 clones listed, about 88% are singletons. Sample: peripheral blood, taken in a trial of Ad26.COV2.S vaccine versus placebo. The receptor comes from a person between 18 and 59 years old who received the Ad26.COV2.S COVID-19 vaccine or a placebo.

The CDR3, as DNA: TGTGCCTGGAGTGTAGGGCAGGGGTCTTCCTACGAGCAGTACTTC. Amino acid sequence: CAWSVGQGSSYEQYF. This chain uses TRBV30 with TRBJ2-7; D may be TRBD1 (6 bases). The CDR3 sequence is 15 residues long. Germline CDR1 GTSNPN, CDR2 SVGIG (reference sequence). V was shortened by 0 bases and J by 1 base, with 13 bases between the two germline ends.